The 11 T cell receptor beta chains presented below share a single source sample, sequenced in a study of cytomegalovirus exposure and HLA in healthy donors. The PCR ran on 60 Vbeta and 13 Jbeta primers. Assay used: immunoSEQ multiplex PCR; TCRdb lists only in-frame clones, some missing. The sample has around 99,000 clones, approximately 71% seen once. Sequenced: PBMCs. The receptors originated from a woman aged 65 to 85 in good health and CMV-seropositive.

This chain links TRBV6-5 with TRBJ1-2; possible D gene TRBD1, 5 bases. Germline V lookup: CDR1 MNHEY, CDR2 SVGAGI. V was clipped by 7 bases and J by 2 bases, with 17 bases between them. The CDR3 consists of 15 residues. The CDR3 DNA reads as TGTGCCAGCACCTCTCAGGGTGCGGGAAACTATGGCTACACCTTC. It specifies CASTSQGAGNYGYTF.

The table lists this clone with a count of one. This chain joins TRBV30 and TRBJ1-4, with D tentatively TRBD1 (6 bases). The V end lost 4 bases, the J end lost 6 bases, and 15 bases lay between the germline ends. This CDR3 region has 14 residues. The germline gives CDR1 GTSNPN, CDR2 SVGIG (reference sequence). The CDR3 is CAWNKGQVDEKLFF. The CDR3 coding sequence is TGTGCCTGGAACAAGGGACAAGTGGATGAAAAACTGTTTTTT.

The CDR3 DNA reads TGTGCCAGCAGCTTAAACTCGCAAGAGACCCAGTACTTC. This encodes CASSLNSQETQYF. V gene TRBV7-9 combines with J gene TRBJ2-5, with unresolved D. CDR1 SEHNR and CDR2 FQNEAQ come from the germline V gene (reference sequence). This CDR3 is built from 13 residues. The V gene lost 2 bases and the J gene lost 2 bases, with 6 bases spanning the gap.

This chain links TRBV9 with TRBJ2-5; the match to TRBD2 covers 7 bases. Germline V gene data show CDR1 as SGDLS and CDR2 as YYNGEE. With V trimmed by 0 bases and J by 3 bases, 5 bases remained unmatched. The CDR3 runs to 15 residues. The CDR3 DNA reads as TGTGCCAGCAGCGTAGGGGGCGGGGGTAAAGAGACCCAGTACTTC. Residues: CASSVGGGGKETQYF.

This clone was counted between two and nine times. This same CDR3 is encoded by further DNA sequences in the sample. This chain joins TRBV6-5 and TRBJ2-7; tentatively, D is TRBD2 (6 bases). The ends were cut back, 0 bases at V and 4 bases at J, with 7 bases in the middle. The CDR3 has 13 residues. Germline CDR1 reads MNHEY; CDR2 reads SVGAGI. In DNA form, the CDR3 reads TGTGCCAGCAGTTACTCGCGGGGTTACGAGCAGTACTTC. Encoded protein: CASSYSRGYEQYF.

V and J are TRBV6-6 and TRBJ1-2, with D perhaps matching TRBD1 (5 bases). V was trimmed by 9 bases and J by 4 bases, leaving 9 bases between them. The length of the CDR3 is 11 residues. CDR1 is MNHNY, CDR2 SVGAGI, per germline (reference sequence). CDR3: CASWGGYGYTF. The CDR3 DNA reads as TGTGCCAGTTGGGGGGGCTATGGCTACACCTTC.

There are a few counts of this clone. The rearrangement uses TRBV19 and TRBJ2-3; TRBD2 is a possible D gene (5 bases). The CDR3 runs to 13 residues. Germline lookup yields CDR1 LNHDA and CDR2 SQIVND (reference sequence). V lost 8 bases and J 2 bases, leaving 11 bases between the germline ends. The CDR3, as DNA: TGTGCCAGTGGTCCCGGGAACACAGATACGCAGTATTTT. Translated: CASGPGNTDTQYF.

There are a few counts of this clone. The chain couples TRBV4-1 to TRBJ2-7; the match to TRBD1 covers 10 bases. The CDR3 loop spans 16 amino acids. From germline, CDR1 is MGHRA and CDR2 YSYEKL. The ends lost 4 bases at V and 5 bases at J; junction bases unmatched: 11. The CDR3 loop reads CASSPNRGTGVNEQYF. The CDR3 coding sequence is TGCGCCAGCAGCCCCAACCGAGGGACAGGGGTCAACGAGCAGTACTTC.

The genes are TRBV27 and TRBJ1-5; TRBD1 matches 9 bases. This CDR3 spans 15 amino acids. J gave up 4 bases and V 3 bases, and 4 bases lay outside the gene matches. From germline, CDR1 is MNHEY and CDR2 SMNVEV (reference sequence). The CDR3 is CASSFSGQGNQPQHF. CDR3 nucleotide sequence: TGTGCCAGCAGTTTCTCGGGACAGGGAAATCAGCCCCAGCATTTT.

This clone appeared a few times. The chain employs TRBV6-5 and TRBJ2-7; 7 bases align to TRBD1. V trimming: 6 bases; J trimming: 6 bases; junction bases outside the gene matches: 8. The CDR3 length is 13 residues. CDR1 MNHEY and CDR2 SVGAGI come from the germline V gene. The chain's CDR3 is CASRPTGFGEQYF. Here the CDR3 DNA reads TGTGCCAGCAGACCGACAGGGTTCGGCGAGCAGTACTTC.

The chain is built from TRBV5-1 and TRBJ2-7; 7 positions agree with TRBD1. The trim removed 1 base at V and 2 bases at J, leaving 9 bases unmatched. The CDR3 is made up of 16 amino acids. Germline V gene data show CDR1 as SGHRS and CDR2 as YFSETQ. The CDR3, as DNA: TGCGCCAGCAGCTTGTCCGGGACAGAGGGAACCTACGAGCAGTACTTC. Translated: CASSLSGTEGTYEQYF.